The T cell receptor (beta chain) under discussion was sequenced for a study of control samples from healthy donors and cancer patients (dated by TCRdb to 2020 to 2022). On this clone itself: Its recognized antigen is unknown. Base qualities are not recorded, but no much larger clone differs from it by a single base.

Libraries were constructed by the immunoSEQ multiplex PCR assay. TCRdb provides this immuneACCESS table in a form limited to in-frame rearrangements. Some clones are lacking; in checked studies, under half of them reflect an unresolved V gene, and why the rest are absent is not known. Present in this sample are fewer than 150,000 clones, 80% to 95% of which were seen just once. The ten largest make up 7.8% of the sample. Sequences were obtained from blood. This sequence was found in a woman aged 18-35 years in good health.

The nucleotides read TGTGCCAGCAGCCAAAGACCCGAGACCCAGTACTTC. Its translation is CASSQRPETQYF. The chain is assembled from TRBV14 and TRBJ2-5; the D gene identity is not certain. V is pared back by 2 bases and J by 5 bases, with 6 bases lying between the germline termini. Spanning cysteine to phenylalanine, the CDR3 consists of 12 amino acids. The entry retains the CDR3 DNA only, 36 bases that are in frame from base 1. Reading the germline V gene gives CDR1 SGHDN and CDR2 FVKESK.